This TCR beta chain was sequenced in a study of T cell responses to AZD1222 COVID-19 vaccine (dated by TCRdb to about 2021). The study in broad terms: AZD1222 recipients with second doses at about 4 weeks or about 12 weeks were pooled, because spike-specific TCR depth and breadth did not differ between schedules. Enrollment into the trials was organized by age into subgroups of 18-55, 56-69 and 70-plus years, and those subgroups contained approximately 150, 30 and 60 TCR-sequenced participants, respectively. TCR sequencing covered roughly 230 trial participants: nearly 210 given two doses of AZD1222 and about 26 given two doses of MenACWY control vaccine.

The meaning of the sample's time point label: baseline before first vaccination. Vaccinee samples were obtained from the UK trials COV001 and COV002, which included a single-blind randomized controlled phase 2/3 trial of AZD1222 (ChAdOx1 nCoV-19) in healthy adults. For TCRbeta chain sequencing, PBMC samples from trial participants were taken at day 0 and at day 28 after the second dose. The CDR3 regions of human TCRbeta chains were analyzed by immunosequencing. In the source study's methods: Repertoire TCRs were matched against a reference library of SARS-CoV-2-specific TCRs generated with the MIRA antigen-specificity platform. Breadth was defined as the fraction of unique TCRs that were SARS-CoV-2-associated, and depth was defined as the fraction of total T cells that were SARS-CoV-2-associated. Using the MIRA data, each spike-specific TCR was assigned both to the spike region to which the TCR was reactive and to a CD4 or CD8 class. Log10-transformed breadth and depth values were compared by one-way ANOVA with Sidak's multiple comparisons tests. Sourced from immuneACCESS, this table was stored by TCRdb with only in-frame sequences that have V and J called. A share of the clones is absent; for the studies checked, an unresolved V gene accounts for under half, and the remainder has no known explanation. Clone size and V and J calls were adopted from that table, with D and trimming inferred from the DNA. A total of fewer than 150,000 clones appear in this sample, roughly 93% of them only once. In total, the top ten clones hold about 3% of the sample.

The study at large found these results: Participants were mostly white British and included more females than males, and it was suggested by the authors that clonal diversity may have been underestimated. The vaccine-associated CD4 TCRs covered the entire spike protein, and the dominant responses fell in regions 160-218 and 743-854. Epitopes outside the regions mutated in the B.1.351 and B.1.1.7 variants were reportedly recognized by nearly half of the unique spike-specific TCRs. The 56-69-year group was small, and its depth increase did not reach significance, likely because of low power. Conclusions about previously exposed vaccinees were limited because only 6 or 7 AZD1222 recipients were SARS-CoV-2 seropositive at baseline. After two AZD1222 doses, spike-specific TCR breadth and depth were significantly higher than at day 0 and than in MenACWY recipients. Because no day 14 peak-response samples were available, the repertoires could be characterized only after the peak T cell response.

V and J are truncated by 7 bases and 4 bases respectively, leaving an intervening sequence of 6 bases. The germline V gene encodes CDR1 SGHAT and CDR2 FQNNGV. The CDR3 starts with the cysteine, ends with the phenylalanine, and has 11 residues. Only the CDR3 DNA stays, 33 bases, in frame from base 1. In the case of this clone: The antigen it recognizes is unknown. No qualities accompany the bases; no much larger clone lies one base away.

The clonotype originates from an adult in good health. The V and J genes are TRBV11-2 and TRBJ2-3; the D gene assignment is ambiguous. This sample comprised peripheral blood, obtained on day 0 of AZD1222 vaccination. The CDR3 loop reads CASKVADTQYF. The nucleotide sequence reads as follows: TGTGCCAGCAAGGTGGCAGATACGCAGTATTTT.